This T cell receptor beta chain came from a study of cytomegalovirus exposure and HLA in healthy donors. PCR was performed using 60 Vbeta and 13 Jbeta primers. Produced via immunoSEQ multiplex PCR; TCRdb's table is partial and in-frame only. The table lists tens of thousands of clones, about 60% of them singletons, with 14% to 15% in the top ten. Germline V gives CDR1 KGHSH, CDR2 LQKENI. V was shortened by 5 bases and J by 5 bases, with 10 bases between the two germline ends. CDR3 length: 13 amino acids. The origin of this receptor is a middle-aged woman in good health and CMV-seropositive. The rearrangement uses TRBV18 and TRBJ1-5; D perhaps matches TRBD1 (6 bases). Sequenced sample: PBMCs. The CDR3 bases are TGTGCCAGCTCAGAATCAGGGGATCAGCCCCAGCATTTT. This translates into CASSESGDQPQHF.